This T cell receptor (beta chain) was recorded in a study of blood T cell repertoires in COVID-19 (dated by TCRdb to the early 2020s). About the full investigation: Samples covering the acute and convalescent phases of COVID-19 were provided by collaborators in the United States, Italy and Spain. The prospective study material was composed of cDNA or gDNA derived from T cells, B-cell-depleted T cells, or PBMCs. Subjects who had been exposed to COVID-19, were actively infected with it, or had recovered from it provided the deeply sampled blood TCRbeta repertoires that made up the dataset. The repertoires were made available in a free public database intended to serve as a resource for research on the immune response to SARS-CoV-2. Samples came from the ongoing ImmuneRACE study (first 160 participants) plus 1,254 subjects from 6 global collaborators. A de-identified subject ID, COVID-19 status, age in years and sex were almost always included in the sample metadata. HLA class I and class II types, where available, came from metadata supplied by the sample provider rather than from assay-based typing. The research as a whole found: How much clinical and demographic metadata was included differed by source and by participant, and the metadata was provided uncurated.

Whole blood was collected in K2EDTA tubes by collaborating institutions according to the institutions' own protocols. For TCRbeta analysis, collaborator samples were shipped as frozen whole blood, as isolated PBMCs, or as DNA extracted from either sample type. TCRbeta CDR3 regions were amplified from genomic DNA by means of the immunoSEQ Assay, a bias-controlled multiplex PCR. Under the source paper's analysis protocol: The number of nucleated cells in each sample was estimated by amplification of reference gene primers within the assay. To quantify the absolute abundance of each unique TCRbeta CDR3 rearrangement, sequence reads were collapsed and filtered. For each sample, productive Simpson clonality was calculated as the square root of Simpson's diversity index over productive rearrangements. TCRdb obtained this table from immuneACCESS and retained in-frame rearrangements with V and J assigned. These tables miss some clones; where compared with another copy, unresolved V genes account for less than half of the shortfall, and the remainder is unexplained. The V and J calls and clone size are taken from that table; D and trimming were inferred from the DNA. Here the sample has tens of thousands of clones; around 90% occur a single time. Less than 8.5% of the sample lies in the top ten.

CDR1 SNHLY and CDR2 FYNNEI are derived from the germline V gene. Relative to germline, V is 4 bases shorter and J is 0 bases shorter, with 16 bases between their ends. The CDR3, from cysteine to phenylalanine, totals 17 residues. Left in the record is the CDR3 DNA by itself, 51 bases read in frame from the first base. As regards this clone: Its specific antigen is unknown. No base-level quality is on record; no much larger clone is a single base apart.

Material for sequencing was peripheral blood. Recombination joined TRBV2 with TRBJ1-5, with TRBD1 tentatively as D gene (5 bases match). The TCR sequence derives from a human donor in a cohort sampled during active COVID-19. The CDR3 reads as follows: CASSGAPGRDSNQPQHF. The DNA sequence is TGTGCCAGCAGTGGTGCCCCGGGCAGGGATAGCAATCAGCCCCAGCATTTT. The CDR3, completed at both ends by the reference TRBV2 and TRBJ1-5 genes, gives the full variable domain EPEVTQTPSHQVTQMGQEVILRCVPISNHLYFYWYRQILGQKVEFLVSFYNNEISEKSEIFDDQFSVERPDGSNFTLKIRSTKLEDSAMYFCASSGAPGRDSNQPQHFGDGTRLSIL.